The next 20 T cell receptor beta chains were all read from a single sample in a study of technical replicates of blood from a handful of donors. Libraries were prepared by immunoSEQ multiplex PCR; TCRdb keeps only in-frame clonotypes and omits some of them. The repertoire has approximately 92,000 clones, around 96% of them found once; the top ten carry 0.2% to 0.25%. What was sequenced was T cells isolated from PBMCs. The source of these receptors is a human donor in good health.

About this clone itself: Other DNA sequences from this sample encode an identical CDR3 as well. This CDR3 reads CASSPSTGVYGYTF. The CDR3 DNA follows: TGTGCCAGCAGTCCTTCGACAGGGGTCTATGGCTACACCTTC. This chain uses TRBV28 with TRBJ1-2, with 8 nucleotides matching TRBD1. This CDR3 region has 14 residues. The V gene's germline CDR1 is MDHEN and CDR2 SYDVKM. The ends lost 5 bases at V and 4 bases at J; junction bases unmatched: 6.

This chain connects TRBV18 to TRBJ2-7; 7 bases map to TRBD1. Losses at the gene ends were 3 bases for V and 2 bases for J; bases not matched to a gene: 4. The CDR3 runs 14 residues. Germline-derived CDR1 and CDR2 are KGHSH and LQKENI. The CDR3 bases are TGTGCCAGCTCACCTCGGGACAGACCCTACGAGCAGTACTTC. This gives the protein CASSPRDRPYEQYF.

This rearrangement joins TRBV6-1 to TRBJ1-2; 11 bases line up with TRBD1. With V trimmed by 0 bases and J by 8 bases, 17 bases remained unmatched. CDR1 MNHNS and CDR2 SASEGT come from the germline V gene. The CDR3 covers 19 residues. The CDR3 DNA follows: TGTGCCAGCAGTGAAGCGAGGACAGGGGGCATCTACGTTTGGGGCGGCTACACCTTC. This sequence encodes CASSEARTGGIYVWGGYTF.

This chain joins TRBV18 and TRBJ1-2, with TRBD1 identical over 8 bases. The CDR3 length is 14 residues. The V segment lost 4 bases and the J segment 6 bases; nucleotides outside the gene matches: 7. CDR1 is KGHSH, CDR2 LQKENI, per germline. The CDR3 is CASSLGQGLHGYTF. Written as DNA, the CDR3 is TGTGCCAGCTCACTTGGACAGGGACTCCATGGCTACACCTTC. The complete variable domain, with remaining parts taken from reference TRBV18 and TRBJ1-2, reads NAGVMQNPRHLVRRRGQEARLRCSPMKGHSHVYWYRQLPEEGLKFMVYLQKENIIDESGMPKERFSAEFPKEGPSILRIQQVVRGDSAAYFCASSLGQGLHGYTFGSGTRLTVV.

This clone was seen just once. DNA of the CDR3: TGTGCCACCAAAGGAGGATTGGAGACCCAGTACTTC. This gives the protein CATKGGLETQYF. The chain joins TRBV6-5 to TRBJ2-5, with D tentatively TRBD2 (5 bases). The ends were cut back, 10 bases at V and 5 bases at J, with 14 bases in the middle. Germline lookup yields CDR1 MNHEY and CDR2 SVGAGI. The CDR3 sequence is 12 residues long.

The CDR3: CASNLHGGAGNTIYF. DNA of the CDR3: TGTGCCAGCAACCTACACGGGGGAGCTGGAAACACCATATATTTT. The chain has TRBV2 and TRBJ1-3, with D tentatively TRBD1 (5 bases). CDR1 SNHLY and CDR2 FYNNEI come from the germline V gene. The CDR3 runs 15 residues. Trimming took off 7 bases at V and 2 bases at J, with 15 bases between the two ends.

This clone occurred a few times. The rearrangement uses TRBV19 and TRBJ2-7, with D tentatively TRBD1 (7 bases). The CDR3 extends over 14 amino acids. From germline, CDR1 is LNHDA and CDR2 SQIVND (reference sequence). V was trimmed by 6 bases and J by 3 bases, leaving 15 bases between them. In nucleotides, the CDR3 is TGTGCCAGTAGAATGCGGGACAGAGGCTACGAGCAGTACTTC. Protein: CASRMRDRGYEQYF. Looking up the rest from reference TRBV19 and TRBJ2-7 gives the full variable domain: DGGITQSPKYLFRKEGQNVTLSCEQNLNHDAMYWYRQDPGQGLRLIYYSQIVNDFQKGDIAEGYSVSREKKESFPLTVTSAQKNPTAFYLCASRMRDRGYEQYFGPGTRLTVT.

This chain uses TRBV10-3 with TRBJ2-6; tentative D call: TRBD2 (6 bases). Trimming left V 0 bases short and J 1 base short, with 19 bases between. The germline gives CDR1 ENHRY, CDR2 SYGVKD. The CDR3 is made up of 20 amino acids. This CDR3 is CAISESAGGRSASGANVLTF. The CDR3, as DNA: TGTGCCATCAGTGAGTCAGCGGGCGGCAGGTCGGCGTCTGGGGCCAACGTCCTGACTTTC.

This rearrangement joins TRBV12-5 to TRBJ1-5; TRBD1 aligns across 7 bases. The ends lost 2 bases at V and 0 bases at J; junction bases unmatched: 16. This CDR3 has 20 amino acids. The germline V gene encodes CDR1 LGHNT and CDR2 FRNRAP. The CDR3 spells CASGLSPTGPTPYSNQPQHF. DNA for the CDR3: TGTGCTAGTGGTTTGTCGCCGACAGGGCCCACACCTTATAGCAATCAGCCCCAGCATTTT.

The chain combines TRBV11-2 with TRBJ1-6, with 7 nucleotides matching TRBD1. J lost 7 bases, V lost 0 bases, and 12 bases had no gene match. CDR3 length: 18 residues. The germline CDR1 and CDR2 sequences are SGHAT and FQNNGV. The DNA for the CDR3 is TGTGCCAGCAGCTTAGATGCCTTAAGGACAGGTTCGAATTCACCCCTCCACTTT. It specifies CASSLDALRTGSNSPLHF.

The table lists this clone with a few counts. V usage is TRBV21-1 and J usage is TRBJ1-1; whether TRBD1, the table's D call, matches the DNA was not checked. TRBV21-1 counts as a pseudogene. CDR3 length equals 15 residues. The CDR3, as DNA: TGTGCCAGCAGCACTGCCGGACAGTTGAACACTGAAGCTTTCTTT. Residues: CASSTAGQLNTEAFF.

The chain joins TRBV11-1 to TRBJ2-7; 8 bases line up with TRBD1. CDR1 SGHAT and CDR2 FQDESV come from the germline V gene (reference sequence). The length of the CDR3 is 16 residues. Trimming at V came to 5 bases and at J to 2 bases, leaving 11 bases not matched to a gene. In DNA form, the CDR3 reads TGTGCCAGCAGCGAAATGGTTGGACAGGGTACCTACGAGCAGTACTTC. Translating it yields CASSEMVGQGTYEQYF.

J is TRBJ2-1 and V is TRBV12-5; TRBD2 matches at 10 bases. The germline CDR1 and CDR2 sequences are LGHNT and FRNRAP. J lost 7 bases, V lost 1 base, and 13 bases had no gene match. The CDR3 sequence is 18 residues long. CDR3 region: CASGLGTSGKISANEQFF. The CDR3 bases are TGTGCTAGTGGTTTGGGGACTAGCGGAAAAATATCGGCAAATGAGCAGTTCTTC.

The count of this clone is one. The chain couples TRBV25-1 to TRBJ1-1, with 8 bases fitting TRBD1. CDR1 MGHDK and CDR2 SYGVNS come from the germline V gene. This CDR3 region has 14 residues. V lost 3 bases, J lost 5 bases, and 5 bases stayed unmatched. The CDR3: CASSDRGLETEAFF. In DNA form, the CDR3 reads TGTGCCAGCAGTGACAGGGGGCTGGAGACTGAAGCTTTCTTT.

The V call is TRBV19, the J call TRBJ2-3, with D unclear. Germline V gene lookup returns CDR1 LNHDA and CDR2 SQIVND (reference sequence). V was clipped by 6 bases and J by 2 bases, with 12 bases between them. This CDR3 spans 14 amino acids. The CDR3 protein is CASSQAHFTDTQYF. CDR3 bases: TGTGCCAGTAGCCAGGCCCACTTCACAGATACGCAGTATTTT.

This clone was observed once. The genes are TRBV2 and TRBJ1-2; no reliable D call. Germline V gene data show CDR1 as SNHLY and CDR2 as FYNNEI. Deletions cut 1 base from V and 8 bases from J, with 11 bases between. The CDR3 totals 13 residues. CDR3 bases: TGTGCCAGCAGTGAAGTTCGGGAGGGCGGCTACACCTTC. Translating it yields CASSEVREGGYTF.

The genes are TRBV10-1 and TRBJ2-1; no definite D call. This CDR3 region has 16 residues. The V gene lost 3 bases and the J gene lost 8 bases, with 20 bases spanning the gap. CDR1 is WNHNN, CDR2 SYGVQD, per germline (reference sequence). Written as DNA, the CDR3 is TGCGCCAGCAGTGACCTTGAGGCCGCTGGTGGTGATGAGCAGTTCTTC. Protein product: CASSDLEAAGGDEQFF.

The rearrangement uses TRBV19 and TRBJ1-6; no firm D call. Between the trimmed V and J ends, which lost 0 bases and 11 bases, there was a span of 14 bases. CDR1 and CDR2 (germline): LNHDA, SQIVND (reference sequence). The CDR3 totals 15 residues. CDR3 residues: CASSIDRGLNAPLHF. CDR3 coding DNA: TGTGCCAGTAGTATAGATCGAGGGTTGAACGCACCCCTCCACTTT. Using reference TRBV19 and TRBJ1-6 for the parts outside the CDR3, the full variable domain is DGGITQSPKYLFRKEGQNVTLSCEQNLNHDAMYWYRQDPGQGLRLIYYSQIVNDFQKGDIAEGYSVSREKKESFPLTVTSAQKNPTAFYLCASSIDRGLNAPLHFGNGTRLTVT.

The table lists this clone with a count of one. The chain employs TRBV7-2 and TRBJ1-1; the D gene is possibly TRBD1 (6 bases). V lost 1 base to trimming and J lost 4 bases, with 22 bases between them. The CDR3 covers 18 residues. From germline, CDR1 is SGHTA and CDR2 FQGNSA. CDR3 sequence: CASSLVPQGSGLSTEAFF. The CDR3 nucleotides read TGTGCCAGCAGCTTAGTCCCTCAGGGGAGTGGGCTGAGCACTGAAGCTTTCTTT.

This chain uses TRBV7-9 with TRBJ2-4; 8 bases match TRBD1. The ends lost 5 bases at V and 0 bases at J; junction bases unmatched: 6. This CDR3 is built from 16 residues. The germline CDR1 and CDR2 sequences are SEHNR and FQNEAQ (reference sequence). CDR3 protein: CASSPITGGAKNIQYF. As DNA, the CDR3 is TGTGCCAGCAGCCCGATAACAGGGGGAGCCAAAAACATTCAGTACTTC.